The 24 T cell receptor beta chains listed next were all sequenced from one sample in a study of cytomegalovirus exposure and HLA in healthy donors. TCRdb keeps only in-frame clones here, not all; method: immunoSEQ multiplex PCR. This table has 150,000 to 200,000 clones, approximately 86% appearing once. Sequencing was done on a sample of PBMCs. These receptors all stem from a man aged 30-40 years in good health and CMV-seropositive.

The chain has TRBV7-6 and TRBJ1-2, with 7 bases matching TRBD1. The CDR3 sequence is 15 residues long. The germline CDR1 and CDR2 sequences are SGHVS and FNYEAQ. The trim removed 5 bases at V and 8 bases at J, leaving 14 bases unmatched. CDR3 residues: CASSPLATGSVGYTF. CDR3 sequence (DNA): TGTGCCAGCAGCCCCTTGGCGACAGGGTCGGTAGGCTACACCTTC.

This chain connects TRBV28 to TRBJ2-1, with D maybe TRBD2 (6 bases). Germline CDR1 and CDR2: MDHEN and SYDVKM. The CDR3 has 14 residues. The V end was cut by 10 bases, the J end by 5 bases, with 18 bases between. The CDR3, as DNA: TGTGCCACCCCGCCCGGGGGTTTAGACAATGAGCAGTTCTTC. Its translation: CATPPGGLDNEQFF. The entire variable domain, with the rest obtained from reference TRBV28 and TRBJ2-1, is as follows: DVKVTQSSRYLVKRTGEKVFLECVQDMDHENMFWYRQDPGLGLRLIYFSYDVKMKEKGDIPEGYSVSREKKERFSLILESASTNQTSMYLCATPPGGLDNEQFFGPGTRLTVL.

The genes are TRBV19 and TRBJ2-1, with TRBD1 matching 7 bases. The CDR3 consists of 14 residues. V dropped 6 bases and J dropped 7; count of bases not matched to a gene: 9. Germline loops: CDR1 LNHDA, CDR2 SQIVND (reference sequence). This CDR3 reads CASRTQGFGNEQFF. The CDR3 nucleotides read TGTGCCAGTAGAACACAGGGGTTCGGGAATGAGCAGTTCTTC.

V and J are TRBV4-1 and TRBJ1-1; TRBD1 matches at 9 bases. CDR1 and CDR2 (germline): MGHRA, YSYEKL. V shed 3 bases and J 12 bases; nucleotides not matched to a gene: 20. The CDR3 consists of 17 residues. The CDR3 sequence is CASSQILQGADSGMTFF. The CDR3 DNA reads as TGCGCCAGCAGCCAGATTTTACAGGGGGCGGATTCCGGGATGACTTTCTTT.

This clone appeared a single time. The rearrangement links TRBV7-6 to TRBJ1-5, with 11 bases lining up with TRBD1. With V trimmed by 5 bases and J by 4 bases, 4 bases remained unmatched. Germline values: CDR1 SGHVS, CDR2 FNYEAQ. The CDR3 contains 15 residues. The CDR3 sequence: CASSPGTGGNQPQHF. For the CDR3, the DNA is TGTGCCAGCAGCCCCGGGACAGGGGGGAATCAGCCCCAGCATTTT.

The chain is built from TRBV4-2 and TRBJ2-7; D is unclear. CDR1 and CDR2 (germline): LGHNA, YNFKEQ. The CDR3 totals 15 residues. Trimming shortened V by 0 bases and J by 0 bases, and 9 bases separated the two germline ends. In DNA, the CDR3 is TGTGCCAGCAGCCAAGAAGGAGTTTTCTCCTACGAGCAGTACTTC. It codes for CASSQEGVFSYEQYF.

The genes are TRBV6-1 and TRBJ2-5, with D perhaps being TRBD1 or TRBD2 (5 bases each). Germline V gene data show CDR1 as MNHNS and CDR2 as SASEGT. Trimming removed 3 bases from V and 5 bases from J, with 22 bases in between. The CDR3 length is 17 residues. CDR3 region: CASSEFGGTPGGETQYF. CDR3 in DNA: TGTGCCAGCAGTGAGTTCGGTGGGACGCCTGGCGGGGAGACCCAGTACTTC.

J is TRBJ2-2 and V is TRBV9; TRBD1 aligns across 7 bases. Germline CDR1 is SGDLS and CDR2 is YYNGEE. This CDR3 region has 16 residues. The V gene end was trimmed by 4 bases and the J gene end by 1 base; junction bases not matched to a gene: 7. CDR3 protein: CASSSWDSENTGELFF. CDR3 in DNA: TGTGCCAGCAGCTCCTGGGACAGTGAGAACACCGGGGAGCTGTTTTTT.

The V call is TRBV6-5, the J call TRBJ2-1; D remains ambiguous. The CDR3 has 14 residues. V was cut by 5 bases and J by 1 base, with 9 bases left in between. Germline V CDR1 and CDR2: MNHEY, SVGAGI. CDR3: CASSPLRSYNEQFF. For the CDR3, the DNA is TGTGCCAGCAGTCCCCTTAGGTCCTACAATGAGCAGTTCTTC.

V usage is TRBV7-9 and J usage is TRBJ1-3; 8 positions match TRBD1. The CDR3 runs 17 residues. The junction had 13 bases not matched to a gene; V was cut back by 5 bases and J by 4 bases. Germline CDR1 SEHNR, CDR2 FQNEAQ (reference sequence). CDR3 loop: CASSPWRRTGSGNTIYF. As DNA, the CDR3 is TGTGCCAGCAGCCCTTGGCGTCGGACAGGGTCCGGAAACACCATATATTTT.

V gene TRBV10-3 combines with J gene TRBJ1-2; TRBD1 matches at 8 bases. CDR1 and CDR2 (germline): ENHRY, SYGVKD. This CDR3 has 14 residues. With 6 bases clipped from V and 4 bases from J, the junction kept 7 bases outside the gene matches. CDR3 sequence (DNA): TGTGCCATCAGAAAGACAGGGGAGGGCTATGGCTACACCTTC. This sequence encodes CAIRKTGEGYGYTF.

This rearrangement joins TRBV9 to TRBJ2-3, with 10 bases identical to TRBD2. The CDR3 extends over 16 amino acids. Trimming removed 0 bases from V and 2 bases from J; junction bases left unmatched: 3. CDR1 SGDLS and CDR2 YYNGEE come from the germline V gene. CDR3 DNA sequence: TGTGCCAGCAGCGTAGTAGCGGGGGGTTCCACAGATACGCAGTATTTT. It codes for CASSVVAGGSTDTQYF.

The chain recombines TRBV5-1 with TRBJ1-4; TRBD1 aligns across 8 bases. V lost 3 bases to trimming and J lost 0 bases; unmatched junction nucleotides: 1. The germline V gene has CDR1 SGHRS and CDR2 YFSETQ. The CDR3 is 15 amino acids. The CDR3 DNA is TGCGCCAGCAGCTCGACAGGGGCAACTAATGAAAAACTGTTTTTT. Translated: CASSSTGATNEKLFF.

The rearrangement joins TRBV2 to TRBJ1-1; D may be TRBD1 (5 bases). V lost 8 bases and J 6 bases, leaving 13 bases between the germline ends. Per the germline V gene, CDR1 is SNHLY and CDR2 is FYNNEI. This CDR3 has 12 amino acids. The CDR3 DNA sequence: TGTGCCAGCGCTGATTGGGGGGCTGAAGCTTTCTTT. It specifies CASADWGAEAFF.

CDR3 amino acids: CASSRRTSGINEQFF. CDR3 sequence (DNA): TGTGCCAGCAGCCGACGGACTAGCGGGATCAATGAGCAGTTCTTC. The rearrangement joins TRBV6-5 to TRBJ2-1; 12 bases agree with TRBD2. Losses at the gene ends were 6 bases for V and 6 bases for J; bases not matched to a gene: 6. Germline V gives CDR1 MNHEY, CDR2 SVGAGI. The CDR3 sequence is 15 residues long.

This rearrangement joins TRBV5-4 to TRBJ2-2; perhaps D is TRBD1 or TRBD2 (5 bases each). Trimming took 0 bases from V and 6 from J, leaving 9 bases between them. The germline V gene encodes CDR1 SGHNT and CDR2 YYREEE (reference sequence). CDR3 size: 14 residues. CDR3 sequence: CASSLAGAAGELFF. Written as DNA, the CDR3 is TGTGCCAGCAGCTTGGCCGGGGCCGCCGGGGAGCTGTTTTTT.

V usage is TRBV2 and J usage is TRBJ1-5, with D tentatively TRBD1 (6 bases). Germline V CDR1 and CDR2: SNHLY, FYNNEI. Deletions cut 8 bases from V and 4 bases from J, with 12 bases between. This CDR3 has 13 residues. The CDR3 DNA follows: TGTGCCAGCGACCCGACAGGAAATCAGCCCCAGCATTTT. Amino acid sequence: CASDPTGNQPQHF.

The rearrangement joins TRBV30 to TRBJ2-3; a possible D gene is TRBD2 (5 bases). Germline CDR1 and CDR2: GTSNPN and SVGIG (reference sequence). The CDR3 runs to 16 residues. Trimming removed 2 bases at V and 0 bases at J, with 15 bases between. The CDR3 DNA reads TGTGCCTGGAGTCTCACTAGGACTGTTAGCACAGATACGCAGTATTTT. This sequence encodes CAWSLTRTVSTDTQYF.

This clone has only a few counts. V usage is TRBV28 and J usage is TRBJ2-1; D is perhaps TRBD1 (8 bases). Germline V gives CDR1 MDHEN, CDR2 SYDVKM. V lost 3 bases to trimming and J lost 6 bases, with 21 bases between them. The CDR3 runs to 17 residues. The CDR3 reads CASSLGGAGGPSNEQFF. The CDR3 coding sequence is TGTGCCAGCAGTTTGGGGGGGGCAGGGGGCCCCTCCAATGAGCAGTTCTTC.

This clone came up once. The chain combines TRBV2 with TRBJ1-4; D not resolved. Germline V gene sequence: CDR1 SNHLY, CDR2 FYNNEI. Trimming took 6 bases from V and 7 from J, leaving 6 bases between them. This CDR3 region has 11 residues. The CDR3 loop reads CASRAVEKLFF. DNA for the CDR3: TGTGCCAGCAGGGCGGTTGAAAAACTGTTTTTT.

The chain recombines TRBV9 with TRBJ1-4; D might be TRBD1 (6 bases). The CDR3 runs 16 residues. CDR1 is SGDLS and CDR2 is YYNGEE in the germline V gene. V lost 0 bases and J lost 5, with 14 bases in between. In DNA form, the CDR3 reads TGTGCCAGCAGCGTAGGGAGCCGGACAGTGAATGAAAAACTGTTTTTT. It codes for CASSVGSRTVNEKLFF.

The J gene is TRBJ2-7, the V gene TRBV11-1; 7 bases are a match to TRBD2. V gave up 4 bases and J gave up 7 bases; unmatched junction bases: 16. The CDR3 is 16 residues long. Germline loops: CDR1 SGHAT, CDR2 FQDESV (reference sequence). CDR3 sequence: CASSSPGMRGTGEQYF. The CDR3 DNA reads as TGTGCCAGCAGCTCCCCGGGGATGCGGGGGACCGGGGAGCAGTACTTC.

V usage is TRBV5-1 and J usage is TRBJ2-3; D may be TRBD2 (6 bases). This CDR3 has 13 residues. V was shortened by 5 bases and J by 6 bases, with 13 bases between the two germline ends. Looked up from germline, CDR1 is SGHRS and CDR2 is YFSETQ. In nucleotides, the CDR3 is TGCGCCAGCAGTGGGGAGGCTAAGGATACGCAGTATTTT. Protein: CASSGEAKDTQYF. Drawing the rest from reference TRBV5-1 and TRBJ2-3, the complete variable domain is KAGVTQTPRYLIKTRGQQVTLSCSPISGHRSVSWYQQTPGQGLQFLFEYFSETQRNKGNFPGRFSGRQFSNSRSEMNVSTLELGDSALYLCASSGEAKDTQYFGPGTRLTVL.

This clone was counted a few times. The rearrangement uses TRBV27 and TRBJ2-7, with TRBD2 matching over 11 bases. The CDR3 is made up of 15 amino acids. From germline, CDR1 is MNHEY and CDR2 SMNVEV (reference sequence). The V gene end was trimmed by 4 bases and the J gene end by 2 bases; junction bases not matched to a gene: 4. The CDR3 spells CASSSTSGSPYEQYF. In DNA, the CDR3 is TGTGCCAGCAGTTCCACTAGCGGGAGCCCCTACGAGCAGTACTTC.